This T cell receptor beta chain was obtained from a study of T cells after somatic rescue of genetic block. CDR3 length equals 14 residues. With 3 bases removed from V and 6 bases from J, the gap between germline ends came to 12 bases. CDR1 LNHDA and CDR2 SQIVND come from the germline V gene (reference sequence). TCRdb's copy holds only in-frame clones and misses some; the assay was immunoSEQ multiplex PCR. The sample lists approximately 78,000 clones; approximately 90% were seen once. Sequenced sample: peripheral blood mononuclear cells (PBMCs). This chain uses TRBV19 with TRBJ2-1, with a tentative D call TRBD2 (6 bases). The TCR sequence derives from a man younger than 40. For the CDR3, the DNA is TGTGCCAGTAGTATTTATAGCGGCCTCAATGAGCAGTTCTTC. Its protein is CASSIYSGLNEQFF.